The T cell receptor (beta chain) under discussion was sequenced for a study of blood T cell repertoires in COVID-19. Produced via immunoSEQ multiplex PCR; TCRdb's table is partial and in-frame only. Altogether tens of thousands of clones are present, about 76% being singletons, with the ten largest covering 8% to 11%. The V gene's germline CDR1 is ENHRY and CDR2 SYGVKD. CDR3 length equals 15 residues. V lost 2 bases to trimming and J lost 4 bases, with 11 bases between them. This receptor was obtained from a man between 65 and 80 years old with COVID-19, enrolled during active disease. Sequenced input: peripheral blood. This sequence joins TRBV10-3 and TRBJ2-2; D call uncertain. The CDR3 protein is CAISEVLSGTGELFF. The DNA of the CDR3 is TGTGCCATCAGTGAGGTTCTGTCGGGCACCGGGGAGCTGTTTTTT.